This TCR beta chain is drawn from a study of persistence of HIV-infected CD4 T cells (dated by TCRdb to about 2020). A note on the overall study: CMV- and HIV-1 Gag-responding CD4+ T cells were isolated from ART-treated individuals so that antigen-driven clonal expansion of HIV-1-infected cells could be examined. The clonality of all cells in each sorted population was assessed by TCRbeta sequencing, whereas the clonality of infected cells was assessed by proviral sequencing. The median time the participants had spent on suppressive ART was over 7 years. Peripheral blood samples of up to roughly 180 mL were obtained at multiple time points, with the exception of a couple of participants, for whom leukapheresis was performed at a single time point. The TCR cluster analysis across participants included under ten participants for CMV and roughly 7 participants for Gag. Broad study findings and their caveats: Significantly lower TCRbeta richness was observed in CMV- and Gag-responding cells than in anti-CD3/anti-CD28-responding cells, and higher oligoclonality was observed in CMV-responding cells than in CD3/CD28-stimulated and Gag-responding cells. Restriction of bulk TCR analyses to the rare CMV-responding cells that actually carried HIV-1 proviruses was not possible. The study involved few individuals and tested only a limited range of antigens. Within the same sorted populations, how oligoclonal the TCRs were correlated with how oligoclonal the proviruses were. Enrichment of degenerate expanded CDR3beta sequences was found in antigen-responding cells, suggesting convergent selection of CD4+ responses to CMV and Gag.

As concerns this clone: Its target antigen remains unknown. No much larger clonotype is one base removed from it; base qualities were not supplied.

V drops 4 bases and J drops 4 bases, leaving 24 bases in between. Measured from the cysteine to the phenylalanine, the CDR3 is 18 residues long. The retained sequence is limited to the CDR3, 54 bases, with the frame set at the first base. In the germline V gene, CDR1 corresponds to SGHDT and CDR2 to YYEEEE. This specimen's treatment or condition label, interpreted: suppressive antiretroviral therapy. A pool of overlapping 15-mer peptides from HIV-1 Gag, at 1 ug per peptide per mL, was used to stimulate the cells. Nonresponding CD40L-negative CD69-negative CD45RO-high memory CD4+ T cells were sorted as memory populations depleted of antigen-responding cells. Participants were HIV-1-infected adults who started suppressive ART during chronic infection. Plasma HIV-1 RNA had been undetectable (below 50 copies/mL) in participants for at least 4 years. To be included, a participant needed positive CMV serology and a CD4+ T cell count above 400 cells/uL. Before stimulation, PBMCs were isolated using density centrifugation and depleted of CD8+ T cells. For around 19 hours, the CD8-depleted PBMCs were stimulated with anti-CD28/CD49d costimulation, a CD40-blocking antibody, and enfuvirtide to prevent new infections. Cell sorting was done on a Beckman Coulter MoFlo Legacy or XDP sorter, and dead cells were excluded with propidium iodide. Genomic DNA was extracted with the QIAamp DNA Mini Kit for samples above one million cells, otherwise with the Quick-DNA Microprep Kit.

The immunoSEQ hsTCRB assay version 4, run in survey mode, was used to sequence TCRbeta repertoires from genomic DNA. For TCRbeta sequencing, genomic DNA was diluted to around 9.9 ng/uL, with up to 1 ug used per sample. The paper's data handling went like this. TCRbeta data were analyzed in ImmunoSeq Analyzer 3.0, with diversity computed on productive nucleotide rearrangements. Lower-bound TCR diversity was estimated with the improved Chao index, and clonality with the Gini coefficient using the Immunarch R package. Different nucleotide rearrangements encoding the same CDR3beta amino acid sequence were counted as distinct clonotypes. Differential abundance analysis found TCRbeta sequences that were significantly enriched in antigen-responding cells compared with anti-CD3/anti-CD28-activated cells. GLIPH2 clustered TCRs by predicted peptide-MHC specificity, both within individual participants and across merged participant data sets. The immuneACCESS repertoire file appears here via TCRdb, limited to in-frame rearrangements. These files lack a portion of the clones; in checked studies, under half of the deficit traces to unresolved V genes, and the cause of the others is not known. From that table come the V and J calls and clone size; the DNA was used to work out D and trimming. This sample gives some 58,000 clones in total; 70% to 75% of them show up just once. Around 1.7% of the sample is taken by the ten largest.

Sequencing used CD4+ T cells sorted from PBMCs after approximately 20-hour stimulation, obtained from a patient who received antiretroviral therapy. The cell subset or site label for this specimen denotes: CD40L-CD69- CD45RO-high memory CD4 T cells not responding to Gag peptides. The clonotype originates from an adult man with HIV who was CMV-seropositive. The chain is made from TRBV5-6 and TRBJ1-5; 6 matching bases give a weak D call of TRBD1. The CDR3 reads as follows: CASSPRGRGSAGNQPQHF. Here is the DNA: TGTGCCAGCAGCCCCAGGGGACGGGGGTCGGCTGGGAATCAGCCCCAGCATTTT.